The entry that follows covers one T cell receptor beta chain sequence. This clone was recorded a few times. The specificity of this receptor is unknown. No qualities accompany the bases; no much larger clone lies one base away. The germline V gene provides CDR1 SGHTA and CDR2 FQGNSA. V ends up 5 bases short and J 7 bases short, with an unmatched junction base count of 11. The CDR3 spans 15 residues, from the cysteine through the phenylalanine. This entry keeps only the CDR3 DNA: 45 bases, framed from base 1. This sample stems from a study of blood T cell repertoires in COVID-19 (dated by TCRdb to 2018 to 2020). About the full investigation: Samples from collaborators originated in the United States, Italy and Spain and spanned both the acute and convalescent phases of COVID-19. Samples came from the ongoing ImmuneRACE study (first 160 participants) plus 1,254 subjects from 6 global collaborators. Where HLA class I and class II types were available, the types were taken from metadata supplied by the sample provider, not from assay-based typing. Subjects who had been exposed to COVID-19, were actively infected with it, or had recovered from it provided the deeply sampled blood TCRbeta repertoires that made up the dataset. The repertoires were released in a freely available public database meant as a resource for research on the immune response to SARS-CoV-2. Nearly every sample came with metadata listing a de-identified subject ID, COVID-19 status, age in years and sex. The prospective study material was composed of cDNA or gDNA derived from T cells, B-cell-depleted T cells, or PBMCs.

One collaborating source in Seattle enrolled patients during active infection and followed them longitudinally through the course of disease. Whole blood was collected in K2EDTA tubes by collaborating institutions according to the institutions' own protocols. Collaborator samples were shipped for TCRbeta analysis as frozen whole blood, isolated PBMCs, or DNA extracted from either sample type. Results and caveats for the whole study, not just this receptor: The quantity of clinical and demographic metadata differed by source and by participant and was supplied without curation.

TCRbeta CDR3 regions were amplified from genomic DNA by means of the immunoSEQ Assay, a bias-controlled multiplex PCR. The study's own analysis went as follows. The number of nucleated cells in each sample was estimated from the amplification of reference gene primers within the assay. To quantify the absolute abundance of each unique TCRbeta CDR3 rearrangement, sequence reads were collapsed and filtered. For each sample, productive Simpson clonality was calculated as the square root of Simpson's diversity index across productive rearrangements. This immuneACCESS table, as held by TCRdb, lists in-frame sequences with V and J called but not all clones. Of the missing ones, under half trace to an unresolved V gene in checked studies; the others have no known cause. V, J and clone size are taken as reported in that table, and D and trimming were inferred from the DNA itself. The sample profile shows roughly 100,000 clones; about nine tenths of them were found once. Around 1.9% of the sample lies in the top ten.

The sequence joins TRBV7-2 to TRBJ2-5; the central 9 bases match TRBD1. Sequencing was performed on peripheral blood. The receptor's source is a woman between 45 and 60 years old with COVID-19, enrolled during active disease. For the CDR3, the sequence is CASSKDRGQAGTQYF. The DNA sequence is as follows: TGTGCCAGCAGCAAGGACAGGGGACAGGCGGGGACCCAGTACTTC.